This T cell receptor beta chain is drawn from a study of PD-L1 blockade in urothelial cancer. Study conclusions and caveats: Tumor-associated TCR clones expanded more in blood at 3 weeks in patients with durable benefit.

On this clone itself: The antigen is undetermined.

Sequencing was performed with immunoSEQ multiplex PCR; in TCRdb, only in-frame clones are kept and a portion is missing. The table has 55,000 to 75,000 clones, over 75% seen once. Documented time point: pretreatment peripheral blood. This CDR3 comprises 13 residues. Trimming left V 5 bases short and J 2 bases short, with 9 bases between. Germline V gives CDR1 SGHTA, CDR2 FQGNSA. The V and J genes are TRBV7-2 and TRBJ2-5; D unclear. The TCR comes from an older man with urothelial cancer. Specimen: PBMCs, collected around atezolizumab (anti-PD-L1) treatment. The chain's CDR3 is CASSTNRQETQYF. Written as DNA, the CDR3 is TGTGCCAGCAGCACGAATCGGCAAGAGACCCAGTACTTC.